This TCR beta chain came from a study of metastatic and nonmetastatic thyroid tumors. General observations from the study: As reported, TCR beta diversity in blood and tumor was significantly higher in malignant thyroid tumors than in benign nodules.

Trimming left V 1 base short and J 6 bases short, with 15 bases between. Per germline, CDR1 SGHVS and CDR2 FNYEAQ. The CDR3 extends over 15 amino acids. TCRdb re-clonotyped the PCR reads via MiXCR. The sample yields about 38,000 clones, approximately 44% seen once. About this clone: The antigen is undetermined.

All patients were treatment-naive before thyroid surgery. The genes are TRBV7-6 and TRBJ1-2; maybe TRBD1 (5 bases). This clonotype was obtained from a male donor with papillary thyroid cancer or a benign thyroid nodule (not recorded which). Some clones in this sample may be carry-over from other donors' samples. Material: tumor tissue. The CDR3 loop is CASSLDRPEVDGYTF. The CDR3 DNA follows: TGTGCCAGCAGCTTAGACAGGCCCGAGGTGGATGGCTACACCTTC.